These 9 T cell receptor beta chains came from one sample sequenced in a study of T-cell reconstitution after alpha-beta-depleted transplantation in children. Preparation of the TCRbeta library involved a method that used unique molecular identifiers. One entry per CDR3 protein results from TCRdb running MiXCR on the PCR reads. There are about 400,000 distinct CDR3 sequences in the sample; 10% to 15% occur only once, and around 4.5% lies in the top ten. Sequenced here: PBMCs, sampled from the stem cell graft. These receptors were taken from a human donor who donated a stem cell graft to a child with Fanconi anemia.

This clonotype was counted at least ten times. The V call is TRBV4-3, the J call TRBJ1-4; D remains ambiguous. CDR3 length equals 16 residues. Trimming cost V 0 bases and J 7 bases, with 15 bases left between them. Looked up from germline, CDR1 is LGHNA and CDR2 is YSLEER. The CDR3 DNA follows: TGCGCCAGCAGCCAAGATCTTCGGGGTGGCGGTGAAAAACTGTTTTTT. Translating gives CASSQDLRGGGEKLFF.

This clonotype was picked up many times. An end of the junction differs from the germline gene, which may be a read error. The J gene is TRBJ2-3, the V gene TRBV24-1, with D possibly TRBD1 on 6 matching bases. This CDR3 contains 15 residues. From germline, CDR1 is KGHDR and CDR2 SFDVKD. The DNA of the CDR3 is TGTGCCACCAGTGATTCCGGGACGAGGACAGCTACGCAGTATTTT. This translates into CATSDSGTRTATQYF.

A remark on this clonotype: Given a much more abundant clone one base away, this may be a read error. The chain employs TRBV30 and TRBJ2-1; D uncertain. Germline CDR1 GTSNPN, CDR2 SVGIG (reference sequence). The CDR3 has 15 residues. The CDR3 DNA is TGTGCCTCGAGTGGTCGGAAGAGCTCCTACAATGAGCAGTTCTTC. Translation: CASSGRKSSYNEQFF.

Comments on this clonotype: The CDR3 carries no conserved terminal phenylalanine or tryptophan, so it likely arises from a read error. The chain carries TRBV29-1 and TRBJ1-1; D gene uncertain. CDR3 length: 10 amino acids. Germline V gene sequence: CDR1 SQVTM, CDR2 ANQGSEA. Trimming shortened V by 6 bases and J by 11 bases, and 13 bases separated the two germline ends. The CDR3 bases are TGCAGCGTGGCTGAAGGCAACGCTTTCTGT. Translated: CSVAEGNAFC.

In this sample, this clonotype turned up a few times. The V gene is TRBV6-2 or TRBV6-3, the J gene TRBJ2-1; D is ambiguous. V was clipped by 4 bases and J by 3 bases, with 7 bases between them. The CDR3 length is 13 residues. Germline V gives CDR1 MNHEY, CDR2 SVGEGT. Here the CDR3 DNA reads TGTGCCAGCAGTTTTCAGAACTACAATGAGCAGTTCTTC. Residues: CASSFQNYNEQFF.

This clonotype was picked up many times. The chain recombines TRBV6-2 or TRBV6-3 with TRBJ2-2; no clear D. Trimming stripped 0 bases from V and 7 bases from J, with 12 bases between. The CDR3 contains 15 residues. Germline CDR1 MNHEY, CDR2 SVGEGT. CDR3 nucleotides: TGTGCCAGCAGTTACTCTGCCGACGGTGGCGGGGAGCTGTTTTTT. Translating gives CASSYSADGGGELFF.

The chain has TRBV12-3 or TRBV12-4 and TRBJ2-7; no firm D call. The germline V and J ends were trimmed by 5 bases and 3 bases, with 14 bases remaining between them. This CDR3 region has 14 residues. CDR3 protein: CASSPSTVVYEQYV. Here the CDR3 DNA reads TGTGCCAGCAGTCCGTCGACTGTAGTCTACGAGCAGTACGTC.

This clonotype has a handful of counts. The chain carries TRBV20-1 and TRBJ2-1, with D tentatively TRBD1 (6 bases). The CDR3 loop spans 11 amino acids. In germline, CDR1 is DFQATT, CDR2 SNEGSKA (reference sequence). The ends were cut back, 6 bases at V and 11 bases at J, with 14 bases in the middle. CDR3 bases: TGCAGTGCCATCAGGGGACCGCAGCAGTTCTTC. Amino acid sequence: CSAIRGPQQFF.

There are many counts of this clonotype. The chain is built from TRBV6-1 and TRBJ2-5; D unresolved. V gave up 5 bases and J gave up 8 bases, with 18 bases separating them. This CDR3 comprises 14 residues. Germline V CDR1 and CDR2: MNHNS, SASEGT. The CDR3 reads CASSPNPVVDTQYF. The DNA for the CDR3 is TGTGCCAGCAGTCCGAACCCTGTGGTTGATACCCAGTACTTC.